This T cell receptor beta chain was observed in a study of OX40 agonist ivuxolimab in advanced cancers. Study information: Every patient in dose escalation had hepatocellular carcinoma, melanoma, renal cell or head and neck cancer.

Regarding the study as a whole: Clonal expansion was seen in CD4+ and CD8+ blood T cells by week 6 at 0.1 to 3.0 mg/kg.

CDR3 length: 15 amino acids. V shed 2 bases, J shed 2 bases, and the junction held 4 bases outside the gene matches. Germline assignment: CDR1 SGHTA and CDR2 FQGTGA. The protocol was immunoSEQ multiplex PCR, while the TCRdb copy is restricted to in-frame clones and leaves out a portion. This table has 70,000 to 95,000 clones, about 86% appearing once. On this clone itself: Antigen specificity is unknown.

The chain is built from TRBV7-3 and TRBJ2-7; 9 nucleotides line up with TRBD2. The material sequenced was CD4+ or CD8+ T cells sorted from blood, taken in a trial of the OX40 agonist ivuxolimab. This receptor was taken from an adult with an advanced solid tumor such as melanoma, head and neck, liver or kidney cancer. The CDR3 spells CASSLWLAGPYEQYF. DNA for the CDR3: TGTGCCAGCAGCTTATGGCTAGCGGGGCCCTACGAGCAGTACTTC.